The 30 T cell receptor beta chains given below trace back to one sample, sequenced in a study of T cell changes during pregnancy in multiple sclerosis. This table comes from immunoSEQ multiplex PCR, and its TCRdb copy is limited to in-frame clones, with some not included. Of 64,000 or so clones in the sample, about 90% were seen once. The sample was peripheral blood, taken in the first trimester of pregnancy. The receptors come from a female donor with multiple sclerosis, enrolled in a pregnancy study.

The chain carries TRBV29-1 and TRBJ2-5, with a weak D call TRBD2 (7 bases). Germline V gene data show CDR1 as SQVTM and CDR2 as ANQGSEA. The germline V and J ends were trimmed by 6 bases and 2 bases, with 16 bases remaining between them. This CDR3 spans 14 amino acids. The DNA of the CDR3 is TGCAGCGTCATCGGGGGGACACAGCAAGAGACCCAGTACTTC. Translation gives CSVIGGTQQETQYF.

The chain couples TRBV7-2 to TRBJ2-2, with D maybe TRBD1 (6 bases). The V and J ends lost 3 bases and 3 bases respectively, with 23 bases between them. In germline, CDR1 is SGHTA, CDR2 FQGNSA. CDR3 length: 19 residues. Here the CDR3 reads CASSFPADSVGWDTGELFF. The CDR3 region has the DNA TGTGCCAGCAGCTTCCCCGCGGACAGTGTTGGGTGGGACACCGGGGAGCTGTTTTTT.

The genes are TRBV5-4 and TRBJ2-2; D remains unclear. CDR1 is SGHNT and CDR2 is YYREEE in the germline V gene (reference sequence). The CDR3 contains 13 residues. Deletions cut 0 bases from V and 4 bases from J, with 4 bases between. CDR3 in amino acids: CASSLGLTGELFF. The CDR3 DNA follows: TGTGCCAGCAGCTTGGGTCTCACCGGGGAGCTGTTTTTT.

This rearrangement joins TRBV27 to TRBJ1-2; D unresolved. The ends were cut back, 1 base at V and 2 bases at J, with 11 bases in the middle. The CDR3 is 15 residues long. From germline, CDR1 is MNHEY and CDR2 SMNVEV (reference sequence). The CDR3 loop reads CASSLWPGVNYGYTF. The CDR3 nucleotides read TGTGCCAGCAGTTTATGGCCGGGAGTGAACTATGGCTACACCTTC.

This chain connects TRBV28 to TRBJ1-1; D remains unclear. V lost 3 bases and J lost 11, with 16 bases in between. This CDR3 is built from 13 residues. The V gene's germline CDR1 is MDHEN and CDR2 SYDVKM. As DNA, the CDR3 is TGTGCCAGCAGTTTTAAAAACACTCGGAGGGCTTTCTTT. This gives the protein CASSFKNTRRAFF.

This clone was observed a single time. The rearrangement uses TRBV7-9 and TRBJ2-3, with 7 bases identical to TRBD2. This CDR3 is 17 amino acids long. Germline loops: CDR1 SEHNR, CDR2 FQNEAQ (reference sequence). V was pared by 0 bases and J by 0 bases, with 6 bases of the junction left unmatched. The CDR3 loop reads CASSLASSGPSTDTQYF. DNA for the CDR3: TGTGCCAGCAGCTTAGCGTCTAGCGGACCTAGCACAGATACGCAGTATTTT.

The gene calls are TRBV6-5 and TRBJ1-5; D call uncertain. Trimming cost V 2 bases and J 0 bases, with 11 bases left between them. CDR1 and CDR2 from the germline V gene are MNHEY and SVGAGI. This CDR3 is 16 amino acids long. CDR3 sequence (DNA): TGTGCCAGCAGTTACACGAGCTTGTATAGCAATCAGCCCCAGCATTTT. Translated: CASSYTSLYSNQPQHF.

The chain has TRBV4-1 and TRBJ2-1; TRBD2 matches 13 bases. The length of the CDR3 is 17 residues. CDR1 is MGHRA, CDR2 YSYEKL, per germline. V lost 5 bases, J lost 9 bases, and 13 bases stayed unmatched. The DNA of the CDR3 is TGCGCCAGCAGCTTAAGACTAGCGGGAGGCCCTAGGGGTGAGCAGTTCTTC. Protein sequence: CASSLRLAGGPRGEQFF.

This clone showed up just once. This rearrangement joins TRBV4-2 to TRBJ2-1, with 8 nucleotides matching TRBD2. The CDR3 sequence is 16 residues long. From germline, CDR1 is LGHNA and CDR2 YNFKEQ. J gave up 4 bases and V 3 bases, and 8 bases lay outside the gene matches. The CDR3: CASSQEQRELYNEQFF. For the CDR3, the DNA is TGTGCCAGCAGCCAGGAACAGCGGGAGCTATACAATGAGCAGTTCTTC.

The chain links TRBV5-8 to TRBJ1-2, with D unclear. There are 14 residues in the CDR3. V was shortened by 1 base and J by 3 bases, with 10 bases between the two germline ends. The germline V gene has CDR1 SGHTS and CDR2 YDEGEE. The CDR3 DNA follows: TGTGCCAGCAGCTTGTATTTGGCAGACTATGGCTACACCTTC. Protein: CASSLYLADYGYTF.

The chain joins TRBV7-9 to TRBJ2-1, with D unresolved. The V and J ends lost 5 bases and 6 bases respectively, with 8 bases between them. Germline V lookup: CDR1 SEHNR, CDR2 FQNEAQ (reference sequence). This CDR3 is 12 amino acids long. As DNA, the CDR3 is TGTGCCAGCAGCAGCCCCTCCAATGAGCAGTTCTTC. It codes for CASSSPSNEQFF. Supplemented by reference TRBV7-9 and TRBJ2-1, the full variable domain reads DTGVSQNPRHKITKRGQNVTFRCDPISEHNRLYWYRQTLGQGPEFLTYFQNEAQLEKSRLLSDRFSAERPKGSFSTLEIQRTEQGDSAMYLCASSSPSNEQFFGPGTRLTVL.

The V and J genes are TRBV14 and TRBJ1-4, with D possibly TRBD1 on 5 matching bases. Germline CDR1 is SGHDN and CDR2 is FVKESK. The CDR3 is 15 residues long. The V end was cut by 1 base, the J end by 7 bases, with 13 bases between. CDR3 coding DNA: TGTGCCAGCAGCCAAGCTAAGGACGGGGGTGAAAAACTGTTTTTT. Its translation is CASSQAKDGGEKLFF. Full variable domain (outside the CDR3, taken from reference TRBV14 and TRBJ1-4): EAGVTQFPSHSVIEKGQTVTLRCDPISGHDNLYWYRRVMGKEIKFLLHFVKESKQDESGMPNNRFLAERTGGTYSTLKVQPAELEDSGVYFCASSQAKDGGEKLFFGSGTQLSVL.

The CDR3 here is CASSFSQREVSEQFF. The CDR3 region has the DNA TGTGCCAGCAGCTTTTCCCAGCGGGAGGTATCTGAGCAGTTCTTC. V and J are TRBV5-4 and TRBJ2-1; 9 bases fit TRBD2. Germline-derived CDR1 and CDR2 are SGHNT and YYREEE (reference sequence). V lost 2 bases to trimming and J lost 9 bases; unmatched junction nucleotides: 9. The CDR3 has 15 residues.

CDR3 DNA sequence: TGTGCCTGGAGTGTAGCGGCAGATACGCAGTATTTT. Protein product: CAWSVAADTQYF. V is TRBV30 and J is TRBJ2-3; perhaps TRBD2 as D (5 bases). V was cut by 0 bases and J by 4 bases, with 5 bases left in between. Germline-derived CDR1 and CDR2 are GTSNPN and SVGIG (reference sequence). The CDR3 length is 12 residues.

The chain employs TRBV19 and TRBJ2-2; 7 nucleotides align to TRBD1. CDR3 length: 15 amino acids. J lost 4 bases, V lost 1 base, and 3 bases had no gene match. Germline-derived CDR1 and CDR2 are LNHDA and SQIVND (reference sequence). The CDR3 nucleotides are TGTGCCAGTAGTATAGTTCAGGGGGTCACCGGGGAGCTGTTTTTT. Translating gives CASSIVQGVTGELFF.

This clone was picked up one time. The rearrangement links TRBV4-3 to TRBJ2-7; D is unresolved. The V and J ends lost 2 bases and 0 bases respectively, with 11 bases between them. The germline V gene encodes CDR1 LGHNA and CDR2 YSLEER. The CDR3 loop spans 15 amino acids. The CDR3 nucleotides are TGCGCCAGCAGCCAACAGGTTATCAGCTCCTACGAGCAGTACTTC. This translates into CASSQQVISSYEQYF.

V gene TRBV18 combines with J gene TRBJ2-5; 7 bases map to TRBD1. V shed 2 bases, J shed 4 bases, and the junction held 4 bases outside the gene matches. The CDR3 spans 14 residues. Germline values: CDR1 KGHSH, CDR2 LQKENI. CDR3 in DNA: TGTGCCAGCTCACCAGAGAGGGGGCTAGAGACCCAGTACTTC. The encoded protein is CASSPERGLETQYF.

The rearrangement links TRBV2 to TRBJ2-3; 15 positions agree with TRBD2. CDR1 is SNHLY, CDR2 FYNNEI, per germline. With V trimmed by 5 bases and J by 4 bases, 4 bases remained unmatched. The length of the CDR3 is 16 residues. This CDR3 reads CASSPGTSGRSDTQYF. CDR3 in DNA: TGTGCCAGCAGTCCTGGGACTAGCGGGAGGTCAGATACGCAGTATTTT. Variable domain in full (rest from reference TRBV2 and TRBJ2-3): EPEVTQTPSHQVTQMGQEVILRCVPISNHLYFYWYRQILGQKVEFLVSFYNNEISEKSEIFDDQFSVERPDGSNFTLKIRSTKLEDSAMYFCASSPGTSGRSDTQYFGPGTRLTVL.

The chain joins TRBV4-1 to TRBJ2-3; D possibly corresponds to TRBD2 (7 bases). V lost 0 bases, J lost 3 bases, and 22 bases lay in between. This CDR3 is built from 19 residues. CDR1 is MGHRA, CDR2 YSYEKL, per germline. In DNA, the CDR3 is TGCGCCAGCAGCCAAGAAATGGGGCTAGCGGAGAGGGGGACAGATACGCAGTATTTT. Its protein is CASSQEMGLAERGTDTQYF.

J is TRBJ2-7 and V is TRBV30, with 16 bases aligning to TRBD2. This CDR3 comprises 18 residues. The ends lost 2 bases at V and 1 base at J; junction bases unmatched: 8. Germline V gene sequence: CDR1 GTSNPN, CDR2 SVGIG (reference sequence). The CDR3 here is CAWSIGTSGRDRSYEQYF. The CDR3, as DNA: TGTGCCTGGAGTATCGGGACTAGCGGGAGGGATAGGTCCTACGAGCAGTACTTC.

The V gene is TRBV7-3, the J gene TRBJ2-3; a possible D gene is TRBD2 (7 bases). Between the trimmed V and J ends, which lost 1 base and 1 base, there was a span of 18 bases. Germline V gene sequence: CDR1 SGHTA, CDR2 FQGTGA. This CDR3 spans 18 amino acids. The CDR3 DNA sequence: TGTGCCAGCAGCTTAAAGGGGGGGCCGGGTGATGGCACAGATACGCAGTATTTT. Its translation is CASSLKGGPGDGTDTQYF.

This chain links TRBV11-2 with TRBJ2-3, with D possibly matching TRBD2 (7 bases). Trimming took off 0 bases at V and 2 bases at J, with 9 bases between the two ends. Germline V CDR1 and CDR2: SGHAT, FQNNGV. The CDR3 loop spans 15 amino acids. CDR3 in amino acids: CASSLEGGVTDTQYF. The CDR3 nucleotides are TGTGCCAGCAGCTTAGAAGGGGGGGTCACAGATACGCAGTATTTT.

V and J are TRBV11-2 and TRBJ1-2, with 8 bases identical to TRBD1. The CDR3 length is 15 residues. The V gene's germline CDR1 is SGHAT and CDR2 FQNNGV. V lost 2 bases and J lost 6; bases outside the gene matches: 8. In nucleotides, the CDR3 is TGTGCCAGCAGCTTAACTTTGGCAGGGGGCGATGGCTACACCTTC. This sequence encodes CASSLTLAGGDGYTF.

CDR3 sequence reads: CASSHQGAENTEAFF. For the CDR3, the DNA is TGTGCCAGCAGCCACCAGGGGGCGGAGAACACTGAAGCTTTCTTT. The chain joins TRBV5-5 to TRBJ1-1; the match to TRBD1 covers 8 bases. CDR3 length: 15 amino acids. With 4 bases clipped from V and 1 base from J, the junction kept 6 bases outside the gene matches. The germline CDR1 and CDR2 sequences are SGHKS and YYEKEE (reference sequence).

V gene TRBV6-1 combines with J gene TRBJ2-1, with 7 bases that match TRBD2. The junction had 9 bases not matched to a gene; V was cut back by 6 bases and J by 4 bases. This CDR3 has 15 amino acids. Germline V gene lookup returns CDR1 MNHNS and CDR2 SASEGT. The CDR3 sequence is CASSPSGGTYNEQFF. The CDR3 DNA reads as TGTGCCAGCAGCCCTTCGGGAGGTACGTACAATGAGCAGTTCTTC.

V is TRBV11-2 and J is TRBJ2-7; 8 bases are a match to TRBD1. This CDR3 spans 15 amino acids. Germline CDR1 is SGHAT and CDR2 is FQNNGV. V dropped 1 base and J dropped 6; count of bases not matched to a gene: 8. CDR3 loop: CASSLVARGLFEQYF. In DNA form, the CDR3 reads TGTGCCAGCAGCTTAGTGGCCAGGGGGCTCTTCGAGCAGTACTTC.

The rearrangement joins TRBV29-1 to TRBJ1-3; possibly TRBD1 for D (5 bases). Germline CDR1 SQVTM, CDR2 ANQGSEA. The CDR3 extends over 13 amino acids. V gave up 7 bases and J gave up 1 base, with 11 bases separating them. CDR3 residues: CSAAQGSGNTIYF. For the CDR3, the DNA is TGCAGCGCCGCGCAGGGTTCTGGAAACACCATATATTTT.

The chain employs TRBV5-1 and TRBJ2-1; D is possibly TRBD2 (5 bases). CDR3 length equals 16 residues. The V end was cut by 4 bases, the J end by 4 bases, with 18 bases between. From germline, CDR1 is SGHRS and CDR2 YFSETQ. CDR3 residues: CASSIGSALKYNEQFF. In nucleotides, the CDR3 is TGCGCCAGCAGCATAGGTAGCGCCCTAAAATACAATGAGCAGTTCTTC.

V and J are TRBV6-5 and TRBJ2-2, with 7 bases that match TRBD1. Germline CDR1 MNHEY, CDR2 SVGAGI. V lost 6 bases, J lost 3 bases, and 7 bases stayed unmatched. CDR3 length: 15 amino acids. The CDR3 nucleotides read TGTGCCAGCAGATCATGGACAGGACACACCGGGGAGCTGTTTTTT. Translating gives CASRSWTGHTGELFF.

V usage is TRBV7-9 and J usage is TRBJ1-3; the D gene is possibly TRBD1 (6 bases). The length of the CDR3 is 15 residues. V lost 3 bases and J 1 base, leaving 10 bases between the germline ends. Per germline, CDR1 SEHNR and CDR2 FQNEAQ (reference sequence). The CDR3 nucleotides are TGTGCCAGCAGCTTCTACGGACAGTCTGGAAACACCATATATTTT. Encoded protein: CASSFYGQSGNTIYF.